This T cell receptor beta chain was captured in a study of cytomegalovirus exposure and HLA in healthy donors. V gave up 5 bases and J gave up 0 bases, with 13 bases separating them. CDR1 is SEHNR, CDR2 FQNEAQ, per germline (reference sequence). The CDR3 is made up of 15 amino acids. Vbeta (60) and Jbeta (13) primers were used in the PCR. Produced via immunoSEQ multiplex PCR; TCRdb's table is partial and in-frame only. The sample has some 130,000 clones, around 75% seen once. Study observations and caveats: Analysis performed later showed TCR beta chains linked to HLA being more clonally expanded than equally common others. A later analysis reportedly found that, within productive TCRs, an Asian-associated ancestry cluster had fewer N-insertions than the mean observed across the approximately 600 donors.

As to this clone: Its antigen is still unknown.

The sample consisted of PBMCs. This sequence originates from a man between 35 and 55 years old in good health and CMV-seronegative. This chain joins TRBV7-9 and TRBJ1-1; possibly TRBD1 for D (6 bases). In DNA form, the CDR3 reads TGTGCCAGCAGCCCCCCCGCAGGGGTGAACACTGAAGCTTTCTTT. Residues: CASSPPAGVNTEAFF.